The T cell receptor beta chain described here comes from a study of blood T cell repertoires in COVID-19. On the study more broadly: Material from acute and convalescent COVID-19 was sourced from the United States, Italy and Spain.

This CDR3 contains 15 residues. Trimming took 2 bases from V and 3 from J; bases not matched to a gene: 5. Per the germline V gene, CDR1 is LGHDT and CDR2 is YNNKEL (reference sequence). Clones were read by immunoSEQ multiplex PCR, and TCRdb kept only the in-frame ones, dropping some. Of more than 150,000 clones listed, roughly 86% are singletons. The sequencing sample was made of peripheral blood. The chain links TRBV3-1 (or the pseudogene TRBV3-2) to TRBJ2-7, with 9 bases fitting TRBD1. The source is a man in his forties with active or convalescent COVID-19. CDR3 sequence (DNA): TGTGCCAGCAGCCAAACAGGGGGCGGGGGCTACGAGCAGTACTTC. Protein product: CASSQTGGGGYEQYF.